A single T cell receptor (beta chain) is shown here with its context. This clonotype showed up just once. Its specific antigen is unknown. Base-call qualities are not available, and no considerably larger clone is one nucleotide away. A single read makes a weak case. The data were taken from a study of CD8 T cells in ankylosing spondylitis (dated by TCRdb to the late 2010s). As for the study more broadly: T cell receptor beta repertoires were profiled in healthy donors and ankylosing spondylitis patients so that disease-linked TCR variants could be found. In total, the full study cohort was made up of roughly 100 healthy donors and 25 to 30 ankylosing spondylitis patients. Peripheral blood was sampled, and synovial fluid was additionally collected from ankylosing spondylitis patients. Beyond this particular receptor, the publication reports: Some motif variants were previously reported in synovial fluid and blood of reactive arthritis patients, suggesting common disease-initiation mechanisms. The disease-linked clones had a CD8+ phenotype and were found at relatively low frequencies in peripheral blood. The disease-linked clones were reported to be significantly enriched in matched synovial fluid samples from ankylosing spondylitis patients. Blood from ankylosing spondylitis patients appeared to be characterized by a TCR beta motif made up of seven or eight highly homologous amino acid variants.

A distance of 9 bases separates the germline ends of V and J, which lose 6 bases and 1 base respectively. The CDR3 runs 14 residues from the cysteine to the phenylalanine. The kept DNA is CDR3 alone, 42 bases in frame from the first base. Looking up the germline V gene yields CDR1 MNHNS and CDR2 SASEGT. Sequencing used an Illumina HiSeq 2500. Quantitative 5'-RACE with molecular barcodes was the method used to prepare the TCR beta libraries. The original pipeline was this. To identify disease-linked TCR variants, a new computational method was used, one built on a probabilistic model of VDJ rearrangement. Using fastp trimming at Q25 and MiXCR clonotype assembly, TCRdb reanalyzed the public sequencing data and kept in-frame beta chains. Rows are unified per CDR3 protein, each entry keeping the most common DNA and genes. For this entry, the V and J calls and clone size follow TCRdb and not the study's own pipeline. The sample has about 89,000 distinct CDR3 sequences on record, 25% to 35% of them singletons. The ten largest clones take up approximately 59% of the sample.

Sequencing was performed on blood, either unsorted or a sorted T cell fraction (not recorded which). The clonotype comes from a male donor with ankylosing spondylitis or in good health (not recorded which). The V and J segments used are TRBV6-1 and TRBJ2-2, with the D gene not clear enough to name. CDR3 region: CASSQTVNTGELFF. In nucleotide form, the sequence is TGTGCCAGCAGCCAAACAGTGAACACCGGGGAGCTGTTTTTT.